The 29 T cell receptor beta chains presented below share a single source sample, sequenced in a study of molecular identifiers for immune sequencing clone quantification. Each CDR3 protein gets one entry after TCRdb re-called the PCR reads with MiXCR. The table includes about 640,000 distinct CDR3 sequences, 15% to 20% detected once. The sample consisted of naive CD8+ T cells from blood, with Jurkat cell RNA spiked in. Subset reported: FACS-sorted CD8+CD4-CCR7+CD45RA+ naive T cells. The receptors here all came from a human donor in good health. Some libraries in this study had Jurkat cell RNA spiked in.

Concerning this clonotype itself: The junction differs from germline at one of its ends, possibly a read error. The chain links TRBV7-9 to TRBJ2-4; a possible D gene is TRBD2 (6 bases). The germline V gene encodes CDR1 SEHNR and CDR2 FQNEAQ (reference sequence). The CDR3 extends over 14 amino acids. CDR3 in amino acids: CASSLGEVKTIQYF. CDR3 nucleotides: TGTGCCAGCAGCTTGGGGGAGGTCAAAACCATTCAGTACTTC.

To note about this clonotype: The junction departs from germline at one end; a sequencing error may be responsible. The rearrangement links TRBV7-9 to TRBJ1-4; tentatively, D is TRBD1 (5 bases). This CDR3 spans 14 amino acids. Germline CDR1 SEHNR, CDR2 FQNEAQ (reference sequence). The CDR3 sequence is CASSPSGLREKLLF. In DNA form, the CDR3 reads TGTGCCAGCAGCCCCTCAGGGCTAAGGGAAAAACTGCTTTTT.

V usage is TRBV13 and J usage is TRBJ2-2; TRBD1 is a possible D gene (5 bases). Germline CDR1 is PRHDT and CDR2 is FYEKMQ (reference sequence). CDR3 size: 16 residues. Trimming pared 3 bases from V and 0 bases from J, leaving 11 bases between. CDR3 residues: CASSFPRASNTGELFF. The CDR3 coding sequence is TGTGCCAGCAGCTTCCCCAGGGCCTCGAACACCGGGGAGCTGTTTTTT.

At least ten counts were recorded for this clonotype. The chain has TRBV7-9 and TRBJ1-4; 7 bases are a match to TRBD1. The CDR3 loop spans 15 amino acids. Unmatched junction bases numbered 8, after V lost 4 bases and J lost 6 bases. From germline, CDR1 is SEHNR and CDR2 FQNEAQ (reference sequence). In nucleotides, the CDR3 is TGTGCCAGCAGCTCCGGACAGGTATTTGATGAAAAACTGTTTTTT. This translates into CASSSGQVFDEKLFF. Full variable domain (remainder filled in from reference TRBV7-9 and TRBJ1-4): DTGVSQNPRHKITKRGQNVTFRCDPISEHNRLYWYRQTLGQGPEFLTYFQNEAQLEKSRLLSDRFSAERPKGSFSTLEIQRTEQGDSAMYLCASSSGQVFDEKLFFGSGTQLSVL.

Of note for this clonotype: A much larger clonotype is one base distant, so this may be a read error. Here the CDR3 reads CASSMDGTNQPQHF. For the CDR3, the DNA is TGTGCCAGCAGCATGGACGGAACCAATCAGCCCCAGCATTTT. This sequence joins TRBV9 and TRBJ1-5; D is undetermined. The CDR3 is made up of 14 amino acids. Germline-derived CDR1 and CDR2 are SGDLS and YYNGEE. V was trimmed by 4 bases and J by 3 bases, leaving 11 bases between them.

The chain links TRBV11-3 to TRBJ1-5; D is unclear. This CDR3 comprises 17 residues. V shed 1 base and J shed 0 bases, with 13 bases lying between them. Per the germline V gene, CDR1 is SGHNT and CDR2 is YENEEA. The chain's CDR3 is CASSLVGRTHSNQPQHF. The DNA of the CDR3 is TGTGCCAGCAGCTTAGTTGGTCGGACTCATAGCAATCAGCCCCAGCATTTT.

The rearrangement links TRBV5-1 to TRBJ2-2; the match to TRBD1 covers 8 bases. CDR1 is SGHRS, CDR2 YFSETQ, per germline. This CDR3 spans 17 amino acids. The V gene end was trimmed by 0 bases and the J gene end by 2 bases; junction bases not matched to a gene: 6. The CDR3 nucleotides are TGCGCCAGCAGCTTGGGGACAGGGCCCACTAACACCGGGGAGCTGTTTTTT. The encoded protein is CASSLGTGPTNTGELFF. Full variable domain (rest looked up from reference TRBV5-1 and TRBJ2-2): KAGVTQTPRYLIKTRGQQVTLSCSPISGHRSVSWYQQTPGQGLQFLFEYFSETQRNKGNFPGRFSGRQFSNSRSEMNVSTLELGDSALYLCASSLGTGPTNTGELFFGEGSRLTVL.

The CDR3 is CASSYGPGSEQYF. The CDR3 DNA reads as TGTGCCAGCAGTTACGGCCCAGGGTCCGAGCAGTACTTC. J is TRBJ2-7 and V is TRBV6-2 or TRBV6-3; a possible D gene is TRBD1 (5 bases). This CDR3 spans 13 amino acids. CDR1 is MNHEY and CDR2 is SVGEGT in the germline V gene. The V end lost 2 bases, the J end lost 6 bases, and 11 bases lay between the germline ends.

The sample holds many counts of this clonotype. V is TRBV5-5 and J is TRBJ1-6; TRBD1 matches at 7 bases. The V and J ends lost 1 base and 7 bases, in that order; junction bases with no gene match: 5. The CDR3 spans 15 residues. In germline, CDR1 is SGHKS, CDR2 YYEKEE (reference sequence). CDR3 loop: CASSLRGRENSPLHF. CDR3 nucleotide sequence: TGTGCCAGCAGCTTGAGGGGGCGCGAGAATTCACCCCTCCACTTT.

This clonotype showed up many times. The CDR3, as DNA: TGCGCCAGCAGCTTGGGCGGGATTGCCAAAAACATTCAGTACTTC. Protein product: CASSLGGIAKNIQYF. J is TRBJ2-4 and V is TRBV5-1, with D possibly being TRBD2 (6 bases). The V end lost 0 bases, the J end lost 1 base, and 8 bases lay between the germline ends. The CDR3 sequence is 15 residues long. Germline V gene sequence: CDR1 SGHRS, CDR2 YFSETQ. Full variable domain (missing parts from reference TRBV5-1 and TRBJ2-4): KAGVTQTPRYLIKTRGQQVTLSCSPISGHRSVSWYQQTPGQGLQFLFEYFSETQRNKGNFPGRFSGRQFSNSRSEMNVSTLELGDSALYLCASSLGGIAKNIQYFGAGTRLSVL.

This clonotype was detected a few times. The gene calls are TRBV19 and TRBJ1-1; D unclear. This CDR3 contains 14 residues. Trimming removed 5 bases at V and 5 bases at J, with 15 bases between. Germline V gene sequence: CDR1 LNHDA, CDR2 SQIVND (reference sequence). The CDR3 DNA reads as TGTGCCAGTAGTCCGGACCCCCGTGGGACTGAAGCTTTCTTT. Amino acid sequence: CASSPDPRGTEAFF.

In its sample, this clonotype was seen many times. This CDR3 reads CASSHRQSYSSYEQYF. The DNA for the CDR3 is TGTGCCAGCAGCCATCGGCAGTCCTATAGCTCCTACGAGCAGTACTTC. This chain links TRBV12-3 or TRBV12-4 with TRBJ2-7; no clear D. V lost 6 bases to trimming and J lost 0 bases, with 18 bases between them. The CDR3 is 16 residues long.

Concerning this clonotype itself: Relative to the germline gene, one junction end is altered; a read error may explain this. The chain couples TRBV29-1 to TRBJ1-2; D is undetermined. Germline values: CDR1 SQVTM, CDR2 ANQGSEA. The CDR3 has 12 residues. CDR3 in DNA: TGCTGCGTTGTTGATGGGCTTAGGGGCTACACCTTC. Translated: CCVVDGLRGYTF.

As concerns this clonotype: A much larger clone differs from this one at a single base, so this may be a read error. V and J are TRBV30 and TRBJ2-1; 8 bases are a match to TRBD1. Trimming at V came to 5 bases and at J to 3 bases, leaving 12 bases not matched to a gene. The germline V gene encodes CDR1 GTSNPN and CDR2 SVGIG (reference sequence). CDR3 size: 16 residues. The CDR3 loop reads CAWCAQDRVLYNEQFF. CDR3 DNA: TGTGCCTGGTGCGCCCAGGACAGGGTTCTCTACAATGAGCAGTTCTTC.

A word on this clonotype: A much larger clone differs by one base, so this may be a read error. Lacking the conserved final phenylalanine or tryptophan, this CDR3 likely reflects a read error. The rearrangement links TRBV9 to TRBJ1-2, with D maybe TRBD1 (6 bases). V lost 4 bases, J lost 5 bases, and 15 bases lay in between. Germline values: CDR1 SGDLS, CDR2 YYNGEE. CDR3 length: 14 amino acids. The CDR3 here is CASSPRPRGYGYTY. The CDR3 nucleotides read TGTGCCAGCAGCCCCAGACCGAGGGGGTATGGCTACACCTAC.

A word on this clonotype: Being one base from a much bigger clone, this may be a read error. The CDR3 does not end in the conserved phenylalanine or tryptophan, so this is likely a read error. The chain is built from TRBV29-1 and TRBJ1-2, with D possibly being TRBD1 (5 bases). Trimming removed 0 bases from V and 0 bases from J, with 5 bases in between. The germline CDR1 and CDR2 sequences are SQVTM and ANQGSEA. This CDR3 has 13 residues. CDR3 nucleotides: TGCAGCGTTGAAGAGACAGCTAACTATGGCTACACCCTC. It codes for CSVEETANYGYTL.

This clonotype was counted ten times or more. The V and J genes are TRBV6-2 or TRBV6-3 and TRBJ1-1; D gene unclear. This CDR3 is 12 amino acids long. Germline CDR1 and CDR2: MNHEY and SVGEGT. The V and J ends lost 8 bases and 0 bases respectively, with 7 bases between them. CDR3 sequence (DNA): TGTGCCAGCTCCTACATGAACACTGAAGCTTTCTTT. Translated, it gives CASSYMNTEAFF.

Comments on this clonotype: A much larger clone lies a single base off, so this may be a read error. The chain couples TRBV24-1 to TRBJ2-7; no clear D gene. The CDR3 contains 15 residues. CDR1 and CDR2 from the germline V gene are KGHDR and SFDVKD. The CDR3 nucleotides read TGTGCCGCCAGTGATAATAAGGACGGATCTAGGGAGCAGTACTTC. This gives the protein CAASDNKDGSREQYF.

Ten or more counts support this clonotype. The junction departs from the called germline gene at one end, perhaps through a read error. This sequence joins TRBV19 and TRBJ1-5; TRBD1 matches at 12 bases. The germline gives CDR1 LNHDA, CDR2 SQIVND (reference sequence). This CDR3 region has 15 residues. The CDR3: CASSTGTGGNQPQHF. The DNA for the CDR3 is TGTGCCAGCAGTACGGGGACAGGGGGCAACCAGCCCCAGCATTTT.

The CDR3 nucleotides read TGTGCCAGCAGCTTGGTGGGCGGGGGGCCACTCTATGAGCAGTTCTTC. This gives the protein CASSLVGGGPLYEQFF. The chain recombines TRBV5-6 with TRBJ2-1; 8 bases are shared with TRBD2. The CDR3 is 16 amino acids. J lost 8 bases, V lost 0 bases, and 10 bases had no gene match. CDR1 and CDR2 from the germline V gene are SGHDT and YYEEEE. Supplemented by reference TRBV5-6 and TRBJ2-1, the full variable domain reads DAGVTQSPTHLIKTRGQQVTLRCSPKSGHDTVSWYQQALGQGPQFIFQYYEEEERQRGNFPDRFSGHQFPNYSSELNVNALLLGDSALYLCASSLVGGGPLYEQFFGPGTRLTVL.

This clonotype was observed many times. The rearrangement uses TRBV4-3 and TRBJ1-1, with D perhaps matching TRBD1 (5 bases). The V and J ends lost 0 bases and 6 bases respectively, with 20 bases between them. The CDR3 loop spans 17 amino acids. From germline, CDR1 is LGHNA and CDR2 YSLEER. CDR3 DNA: TGCGCCAGCAGCCAAGATATGATGGCAGGGCCATTGTCTGAAGCTTTCTTT. It translates to CASSQDMMAGPLSEAFF.

This clonotype was seen at least ten times. The J gene is TRBJ2-5, the V gene TRBV12-3 or TRBV12-4, with TRBD1 identical over 9 bases. The CDR3 is 16 amino acids. The V gene end was trimmed by 4 bases and the J gene end by 1 base; junction bases not matched to a gene: 7. The DNA for the CDR3 is TGTGCCAGCAGTTCTCCGGGACAGGGCACCCAAGAGACCCAGTACTTC. This gives the protein CASSSPGQGTQETQYF.

This clonotype was observed a handful of times. The chain employs TRBV7-2 and TRBJ2-1; TRBD2 matches 11 bases. Germline-derived CDR1 and CDR2 are SGHTA and FQGNSA. The CDR3 is made up of 17 amino acids. With 1 base clipped from V and 4 bases from J, the junction kept 6 bases outside the gene matches. The CDR3 region is CASSLGLLAGVYNEQFF. The DNA for the CDR3 is TGTGCCAGCAGCTTAGGGTTACTAGCGGGAGTTTACAATGAGCAGTTCTTC.

In regard to this clonotype: A much larger clone differs by one base, so this may be a read error. V usage is TRBV6-2 or TRBV6-3 and J usage is TRBJ2-3; 7 bases map to TRBD1. The CDR3 has 15 residues. Germline-derived CDR1 and CDR2 are MNHEY and SVGEGT. This chain's CDR3 is CASGYQDRVTDTQYF. Here the CDR3 DNA reads TGTGCCAGCGGTTACCAAGACAGGGTCACAGATACGCAGTATTTT.

In regard to this clonotype: This could be a read error, since a much larger clone is one nucleotide away. The rearrangement uses TRBV18 and TRBJ1-1; D gene ambiguous. The germline CDR1 and CDR2 sequences are KGHSH and LQKENI. The CDR3 totals 17 residues. This CDR3 reads CASSPGPSVNLNTGAFF. The CDR3 nucleotides read TGTGCCAGCTCACCTGGGCCGTCAGTCAACCTGAACACTGGAGCTTTCTTT.

In its sample, this clonotype was seen many times. The chain is built from TRBV20-1 and TRBJ1-4; D call uncertain. There are 14 residues in the CDR3. Germline V gene data show CDR1 as DFQATT and CDR2 as SNEGSKA (reference sequence). V lost 3 bases and J lost 4, with 12 bases in between. CDR3 in DNA: TGCAGTGCTAGCGGACTGGCTGATAATGAAAAACTGTTTTTT. Translation gives CSASGLADNEKLFF.

This clonotype was recorded at least ten times. This rearrangement joins TRBV5-5 to TRBJ2-6, with TRBD1 matching over 10 bases. Germline assignment: CDR1 SGHKS and CDR2 YYEKEE (reference sequence). The CDR3 contains 19 residues. V shed 4 bases and J 0 bases; nucleotides not matched to a gene: 10. The CDR3: CASSGYWDRGHSGANVLTF. The DNA of the CDR3 is TGTGCCAGCAGCGGTTATTGGGACAGGGGCCACTCTGGGGCCAACGTCCTGACTTTC.

The chain recombines TRBV30 with TRBJ2-7; tentative D call: TRBD1 (7 bases). Germline V gene data show CDR1 as GTSNPN and CDR2 as SVGIG (reference sequence). V lost 2 bases to trimming and J lost 3 bases, with 17 bases between them. There are 15 residues in the CDR3. CDR3 loop: CAWSRETGPYYEQYF. Written as DNA, the CDR3 is TGTGCCTGGAGTCGGGAGACAGGGCCCTACTACGAGCAGTACTTC.

Comment on this clonotype: This could be a read error, since a much larger clone is one nucleotide away. V gene TRBV11-2 combines with J gene TRBJ2-3; no reliable D call. The germline V gene encodes CDR1 SGHAT and CDR2 FQNNGV. V was pared by 5 bases and J by 5 bases, with 8 bases between. CDR3 length: 12 amino acids. The DNA for the CDR3 is TGTGCCAGCAGCAAAGTTGGAGATACGCAGTATTTT. This translates into CASSKVGDTQYF. The entire variable domain, with the rest obtained from reference TRBV11-2 and TRBJ2-3, is as follows: EAGVAQSPRYKIIEKRQSVAFWCNPISGHATLYWYQQILGQGPKLLIQFQNNGVVDDSQLPKDRFSAERLKGVDSTLKIQPAKLEDSAVYLCASSKVGDTQYFGPGTRLTVL.